This is a list of T cell receptor beta chains from one sample in a study of cytomegalovirus exposure and HLA in healthy donors. TCRdb's table, derived via immunoSEQ multiplex PCR, lists solely in-frame clones and lacks some. The profile covers about 99,000 clones, with about 79% appearing a single time and 5.8% taken by the ten largest. Sequenced input: PBMCs. The receptor set was obtained from a man aged 55 to 70 in good health and CMV-seropositive. Both conserved end residues are part of each CDR3.

>TRBV7-2
CASSLNPRNEQFF
>TRBV2
CASKLAGGLSGELFF
>TRBV19
CASTSRGQRGYTF
>TRBV11-1
CASSYLAAGPNTEAFF
>TRBV28
CASSVGTGFINEQYF
>TRBV30
CAWSVVGEGQYF
>TRBV5-4
CASSGRERGSNTGELFF
>TRBV18
CASSPAGGDQPQHF
>TRBV6-1
CAIRGIAGQETQYF
>TRBV7-9
CASSLGPRGYNEQFF
>TRBV28
CASSPYPGSAGELFF
>TRBV7-6
CASSLGAGQPQHF
>TRBV2
CASRHGGYTGELFF
>TRBV10-3
CAISPRLAGETYQETQYF
>TRBV19
CASSAPGLKAFF
>TRBV6-5
CASRQTVNYGYTF
>TRBV2
CASSGQGDPSGNTIYF
>TRBV2
CASSEALRTSGGQYF
>TRBV4-2
CASSQAPGVQGGELFF
>TRBV10-2
CASSESGPSYEQYF
>TRBV6-1
CASSEELAGGWGYEQYF
>TRBV11-2
CASSRVVQRGLSTDTQYF
>TRBV6-1
CASSLAGAQHNEQFF
>TRBV28
CASSIQGAGANEKLFF
>TRBV15
CATSSSGGTDTQYF
>TRBV23-1
CASSPNTGQEGPEQYF
>TRBV9
CASSVLLGGEQYF
>TRBV7-9
CASSSGVRDEQYF
>TRBV19
CASSIPPGAEAFF
>TRBV4-3
CASSFRDGELFF
>TRBV5-1
CASSFTGTGANNEQFF
>TRBV5-5
CASSPGQGPYEQYF
>TRBV4-2
CASSQDPGESSYEQYF
>TRBV4-1
CASSQDITSVLTF
>TRBV11-2
CASSPGQGGTNEKLFF
>TRBV6-5
CASSYVTATNEKLFF
>TRBV19
CASSMGRDRGLEQFF
>TRBV9
CASSDEGLANTGELFF
>TRBV13
CASSWANEQYF
>TRBV5-1
CASSLRDRGYEQYF
>TRBV5-1
CASSLYQSPGQGDEKLFF
>TRBV28
CASSPGTGDGYTF
>TRBV5-5
CASSLGGRALEFF
>TRBV5-1
CASSLVGSPQETQYF
>TRBV4-1
CASSQEGQFMNTEAFF
>TRBV11-2
CASSFYSGGTDTQYF
>TRBV7-9
CASSLLTSGGYNEQFF
>TRBV2
CASSGLGSYEQYF
>TRBV7-2
CASSLVSGQGYEQYF
>TRBV4-3
CASSQVAGGPLGEQFF
>TRBV30
CAWGSGVEGYTF
>TRBV5-1
CASSTRGNEQFF
>TRBV11-3
CASSRYRTSTGNEQFF
>TRBV5-4
CASSLGTGGYEQYF
>TRBV6-5
CASSYSAGNSYEQYF
>TRBV2
CASSEQGTIYNEQFF
>TRBV4-3
CASSQDGFGGYGAFF
>TRBV7-2
CASSPGQTPGYTF
>TRBV19
CASSRLSQGAGEQYF